A selection of T cell receptor beta chains follows, all from one sample in a study of neurological immune-mediated disorders. Via MiXCR, TCRdb re-called the 5' RACE reads, giving one row per CDR3 protein. The sample comprises 65,000 to 75,000 distinct CDR3 sequences, approximately 5.3% of which are singletons, and about 6% rests with the top ten. The sample consisted of PBMCs. The receptors shown here come from a human donor with multiple sclerosis. The donor label of this sample is uncertain. Each CDR3 is given with its conserved first and last residue. The D gene is left open where the match is weak. Clone size, where shown, is once, few, many, or a class for clones that have expanded.

TRBJ1-6 | TRBV12-3/TRBV12-4 | . | many | TGTGCCAGCAGTCTCGCCGGGGCCGCCTGGGGTAATTCACCCCTCCACTTT | CASSLAGAAWGNSPLHF
TRBJ1-5 | TRBV11-2 | . | many | TGTGCCAGCAGCTTAGGGTTAGGTCAGCCCCAGCATTTT | CASSLGLGQPQHF
TRBJ2-3 | TRBV5-1 | TRBD2 | many | TGCGCCAGCAGCTTGGGAGCGGGGGCCCTAACAGATACGCAGTATTTT | CASSLGAGALTDTQYF
TRBJ2-7 | TRBV5-1 | TRBD2 | many | TGCGCCAGCAGCTTGGCCGCGGTAGCGGGGGCCTCACGCGAGCAGTACTTC | CASSLAAVAGASREQYF
TRBJ2-5 | TRBV2 | TRBD2 | . | TGTGCCACCGGACTAGCGGAAGAGACCCAGTACTTC | CATGLAEETQYF
TRBJ2-7 | TRBV20-1 | . | many | TGCAGTGCTAGAGTGATGTATGGCGAGCAGTACTTC | CSARVMYGEQYF
TRBJ2-7 | TRBV5-1 | . | many | TGCGCCAGCGCAGAGGGGGACGGCTACGAGCAGTACTTC | CASAEGDGYEQYF
TRBJ1-5 | TRBV5-1 | TRBD1 | many | TGCGCCAGCAGCTTAATGGGATTACAGGGGGCCGATGGCAATCAGCCCCAGCATTTT | CASSLMGLQGADGNQPQHF
TRBJ1-2 | TRBV14 | . | many | TGTGCCAGCAGCCAAGATCTTTTGCCTTTTTATGGCTACACCTTC | CASSQDLLPFYGYTF
TRBJ2-1 | TRBV11-3 | . | many | TGTGCCAGCAGCTCTAACCAATACTCCTACAATGAGCAGTTCTTC | CASSSNQYSYNEQFF
TRBJ2-7 | TRBV6-4 | TRBD2 | many | TGTGCCAGCAGTCTTGAGCGGGACTCCTACGAGCAGTACTTC | CASSLERDSYEQYF
TRBJ1-5 | TRBV5-1 | TRBD1 | many | TGCGCCAGCAGCTTGGAACCCGGGACAGGTAGTCTGCAGCATTTT | CASSLEPGTGSLQHF
TRBJ2-2 | TRBV5-5 | TRBD1 | many | TGTGCCAGCAGCTTTACAGGGGGCGGGTTTACCGGGGAGCTGTTTTTT | CASSFTGGGFTGELFF
TRBJ1-6 | TRBV5-1 | TRBD1 | many | TGCGCCAGCAGCCCCGCCCCGGGACAGGGTCATAATTCACCCCTCCACTTT | CASSPAPGQGHNSPLHF
TRBJ1-5 | TRBV12-5 | . | many | TGTGCTAGTGGCGGGCCGGGTGAGCAGCCCCAGCATTTT | CASGGPGEQPQHF
TRBJ1-1 | TRBV7-2 | TRBD1 | many | TGTGCCAGCAGCAGGACAGGGGAGAGAGCTTTCTTT | CASSRTGERAFF
TRBJ2-1 | TRBV24-1 | TRBD1 | many | TGTGCCACCAGTGATCCGGGACAGGGGTTAAATGAGCAGTTCTTC | CATSDPGQGLNEQFF
TRBJ1-2 | TRBV3-1 | TRBD1 | many | TGTGCCAGCAGTCTCACAGGGGGCAACTATGGCTACACCTTC | CASSLTGGNYGYTF
TRBJ2-2 | TRBV9 | . | many | TGTGCCAGCAGCGTAGACGTCCGGGACACCGGGGAGCTGTTTTTT | CASSVDVRDTGELFF
TRBJ1-5 | TRBV7-2 | . | many | TGTGCCAGCAGCTTTGAGGGGATTCAGCCCCAGCATTTT | CASSFEGIQPQHF
TRBJ2-7 | TRBV29-1 | . | many | TGCAGCGTAGCGCGGGGTCCCTACGAGCAGTACTTC | CSVARGPYEQYF
TRBJ2-7 | TRBV5-1 | . | many | TGCGCCAGCAGCATTAGCCTAGCGCAGTACGAGCAGTACTTC | CASSISLAQYEQYF